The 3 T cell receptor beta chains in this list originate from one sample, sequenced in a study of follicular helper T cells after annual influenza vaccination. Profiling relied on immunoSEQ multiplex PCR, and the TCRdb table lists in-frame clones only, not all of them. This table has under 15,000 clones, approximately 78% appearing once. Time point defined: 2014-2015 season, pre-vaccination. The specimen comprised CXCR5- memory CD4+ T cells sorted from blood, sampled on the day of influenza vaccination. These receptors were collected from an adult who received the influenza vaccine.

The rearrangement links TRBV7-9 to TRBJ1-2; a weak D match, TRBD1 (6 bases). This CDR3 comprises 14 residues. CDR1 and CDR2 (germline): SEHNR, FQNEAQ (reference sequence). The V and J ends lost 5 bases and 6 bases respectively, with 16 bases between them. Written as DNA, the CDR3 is TGTGCCAGCAGCCATATCGGGACACTCCATGGCTACACCTTC. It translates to CASSHIGTLHGYTF.

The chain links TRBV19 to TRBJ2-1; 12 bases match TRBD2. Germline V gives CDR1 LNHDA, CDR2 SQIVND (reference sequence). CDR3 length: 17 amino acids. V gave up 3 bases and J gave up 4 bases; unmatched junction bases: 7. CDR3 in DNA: TGTGCCAGTAGTATCCAACTAGCGGGGGGCGTGTACAATGAGCAGTTCTTC. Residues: CASSIQLAGGVYNEQFF.

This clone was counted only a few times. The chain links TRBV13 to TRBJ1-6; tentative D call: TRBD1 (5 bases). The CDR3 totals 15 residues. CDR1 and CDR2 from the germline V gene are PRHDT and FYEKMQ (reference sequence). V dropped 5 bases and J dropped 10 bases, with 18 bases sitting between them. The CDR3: CASSGGRRGGSPLHF. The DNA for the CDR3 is TGTGCCAGCAGCGGAGGCCGTCGGGGGGGATCACCCCTCCACTTT.